This TCR beta chain stems from a study of T cell repertoires in cytomegalovirus infection. This CDR3 spans 13 amino acids. The germline gives CDR1 SGHTA, CDR2 FQGNSA. The germline V and J ends were trimmed by 1 base and 2 bases, with 6 bases remaining between them. Points from the study as a whole: HLA-C-restricted TCR beta clonotypes specific for CMV led the ex vivo response.

At least ten counts were recorded for this clonotype. Its target is not known. A single record per CDR3 protein comes from TCRdb applying MiXCR to the reads. The table records over 450,000 distinct CDR3 sequences, about 11% of them present only once. Source material: PBMCs. The receptor was isolated from a human donor in good health (CMV status not recorded). Some clones in this sample may be carry-over from other donors' samples. The chain employs TRBV7-2 and TRBJ2-7; D gene uncertain. The CDR3 region is CASSLDRPYEQYF. The CDR3, as DNA: TGTGCCAGCAGCTTAGACAGACCCTACGAGCAGTACTTC.